The 2 T cell receptor beta chains presented below share a single source sample, sequenced in a study of a mutant IDH1 vaccine in newly diagnosed glioma. Noted time point: baseline, week 1 (first vaccination visit). Treatment noted: pre-vaccination baseline after standard-of-care therapy. The data were produced by immunoSEQ multiplex PCR, yet TCRdb's version contains in-frame clones alone and is incomplete. The sample lists over 75,000 clones, around four fifths seen once, with roughly 7% in the top ten. This specimen consisted of PBMCs, obtained from a glioma patient treated with radiotherapy, temozolomide or both. All receptors come from a middle-aged man with glioma.

The chain links TRBV5-1 to TRBJ2-2; 10 positions match TRBD2. V shed 1 base, J shed 7 bases, and the junction held 25 bases outside the gene matches. This CDR3 spans 22 amino acids. Per germline, CDR1 SGHRS and CDR2 YFSETQ. The CDR3 here is CASSLTPPGGTSAGGKGGELFF. In DNA, the CDR3 is TGCGCCAGCAGCTTGACCCCCCCCGGGGGGACTAGCGCCGGGGGTAAGGGCGGGGAGCTGTTTTTT.

This clone has only one observation. This chain links TRBV30 with TRBJ2-5; tentative D call: TRBD2 (6 bases). The V gene's germline CDR1 is GTSNPN and CDR2 SVGIG (reference sequence). Trimming left V 0 bases short and J 0 bases short, with 14 bases between. This CDR3 is built from 16 residues. This chain's CDR3 is CAWSVGGGSYQETQYF. The CDR3 DNA reads TGTGCCTGGAGTGTAGGTGGGGGGAGTTACCAAGAGACCCAGTACTTC.